This T cell receptor beta chain emerged from a study of cytotoxic CD8 clonotypes in ibrutinib-treated CLL. The study, taken as a whole, reports: Clonality was higher at ibrutinib response and returned toward baseline at progression.

Germline V lookup: CDR1 MDHEN, CDR2 SYDVKM. V shed 10 bases and J shed 7 bases, with 19 bases lying between them. This CDR3 is 13 amino acids long. On this clone itself: No antigen is known for it.

Assay used: immunoSEQ multiplex PCR; TCRdb lists only in-frame clones, some missing. This sample has 40,000 to 55,000 clones; over 80% occur once, and the top ten carry around 21%. The sample in question was PBMCs, obtained after 24 months of ibrutinib treatment. The receptor's source is a human donor with chronic lymphocytic leukemia. The chain employs TRBV28 and TRBJ1-1, with D perhaps matching TRBD1 (6 bases). The CDR3 nucleotides are TGTGCCACCACCGAGCGGTCGACAGGTGAAGCTTTCTTT. It is translated as CATTERSTGEAFF.